The sample holds many counts of the clone carrying this T cell receptor (beta chain). Antigen unknown. The data were taken from a study of T cells in Graves' hyperthyroidism and ophthalmopathy. Whole-study context: The initial diagnosis was the point when peripheral blood was collected, ahead of any treatment.

V shed 5 bases and J shed 4 bases, with 12 bases lying between them. This CDR3 contains 13 residues. Whole-study results and caveats: In simple terms, a model built on 13 V-J features told ophthalmopathy apart from stable hyperthyroidism. Within blood appeared most thyroid clonotypes that had expanded above 0.001.

Authors of the study amplified TCR beta CDR3 regions from RNA transcripts. HTBI primers were used for first-round RT-PCR of the TCR CDR3. A single record per CDR3 protein comes from TCRdb applying MiXCR to the multiplex PCR reads. The sample lists 600,000 or so distinct CDR3 sequences; 15% to 20% were seen once. The sample consisted of blood. This TCR was sampled from a woman in her twenties or thirties with Graves' hyperthyroidism. The chain couples TRBV12-3 or TRBV12-4 to TRBJ2-7, with D tentatively TRBD1 (5 bases). This CDR3 reads CASSTSTVYEQYF. The DNA for the CDR3 is TGTGCCAGCAGTACCTCGACAGTTTACGAGCAGTACTTC.